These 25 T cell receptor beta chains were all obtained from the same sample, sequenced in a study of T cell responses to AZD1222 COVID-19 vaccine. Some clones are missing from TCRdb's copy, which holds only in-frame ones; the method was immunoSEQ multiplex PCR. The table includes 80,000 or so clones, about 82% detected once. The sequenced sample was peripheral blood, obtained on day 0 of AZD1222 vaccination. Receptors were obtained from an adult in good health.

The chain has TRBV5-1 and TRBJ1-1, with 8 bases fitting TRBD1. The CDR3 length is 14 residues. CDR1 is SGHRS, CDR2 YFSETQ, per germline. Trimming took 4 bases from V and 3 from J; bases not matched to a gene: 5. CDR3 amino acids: CASSPGGRDTEAFF. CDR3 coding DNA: TGCGCCAGCAGCCCAGGGGGCAGGGACACTGAAGCTTTCTTT.

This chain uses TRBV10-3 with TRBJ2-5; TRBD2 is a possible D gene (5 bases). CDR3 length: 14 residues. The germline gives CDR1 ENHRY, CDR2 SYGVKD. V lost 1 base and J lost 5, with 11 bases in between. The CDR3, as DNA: TGTGCCATCAGTGAGTACGAGGGCCAGGAGACCCAGTACTTC. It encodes CAISEYEGQETQYF.

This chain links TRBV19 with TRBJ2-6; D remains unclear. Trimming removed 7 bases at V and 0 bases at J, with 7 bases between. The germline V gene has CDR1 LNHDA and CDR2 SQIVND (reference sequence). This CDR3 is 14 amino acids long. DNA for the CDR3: TGTGCCAGTACCCCAGGCTCTGGGGCCAACGTCCTGACTTTC. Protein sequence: CASTPGSGANVLTF. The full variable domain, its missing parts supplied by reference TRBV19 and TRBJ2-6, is DGGITQSPKYLFRKEGQNVTLSCEQNLNHDAMYWYRQDPGQGLRLIYYSQIVNDFQKGDIAEGYSVSREKKESFPLTVTSAQKNPTAFYLCASTPGSGANVLTFGAGSRLTVL.

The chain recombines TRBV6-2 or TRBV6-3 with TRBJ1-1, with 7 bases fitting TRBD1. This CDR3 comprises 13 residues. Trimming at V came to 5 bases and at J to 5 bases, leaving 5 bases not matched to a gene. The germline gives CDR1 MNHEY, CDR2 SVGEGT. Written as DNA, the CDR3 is TGTGCCAGCAGTCACAGGGGCTCTACTGAAGCTTTCTTT. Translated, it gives CASSHRGSTEAFF.

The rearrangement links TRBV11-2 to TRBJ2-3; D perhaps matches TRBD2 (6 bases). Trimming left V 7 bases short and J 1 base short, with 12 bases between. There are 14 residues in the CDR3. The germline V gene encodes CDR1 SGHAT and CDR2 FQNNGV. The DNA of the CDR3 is TGTGCCAGCAAACGGAGGGAGCGCACAGATACGCAGTATTTT. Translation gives CASKRRERTDTQYF. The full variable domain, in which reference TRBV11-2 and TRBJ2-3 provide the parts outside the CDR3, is EAGVAQSPRYKIIEKRQSVAFWCNPISGHATLYWYQQILGQGPKLLIQFQNNGVVDDSQLPKDRFSAERLKGVDSTLKIQPAKLEDSAVYLCASKRRERTDTQYFGPGTRLTVL.

The CDR3 region is CAWSEGRGYDQPQHF. The CDR3 nucleotides are TGTGCCTGGAGCGAGGGAAGGGGGTATGATCAGCCCCAGCATTTT. J is TRBJ1-5 and V is TRBV30, with D perhaps TRBD1 (6 bases). Trimming removed 3 bases from V and 5 bases from J, with 17 bases in between. The CDR3 contains 15 residues. Germline CDR1 reads GTSNPN; CDR2 reads SVGIG (reference sequence).

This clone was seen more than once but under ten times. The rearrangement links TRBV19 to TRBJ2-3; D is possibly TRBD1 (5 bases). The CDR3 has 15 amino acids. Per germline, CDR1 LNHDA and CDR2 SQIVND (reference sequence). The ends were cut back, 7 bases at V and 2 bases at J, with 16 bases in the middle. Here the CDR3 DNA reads TGTGCCAGTACTAGGCAAGACAGATCCACAGATACGCAGTATTTT. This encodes CASTRQDRSTDTQYF.

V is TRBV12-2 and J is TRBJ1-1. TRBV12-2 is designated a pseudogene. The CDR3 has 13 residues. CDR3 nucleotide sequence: TGTGCAAGTCGCTTAGTAGAGGACCCTGAAGCTTTCTTT. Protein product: CASRLVEDPEAFF.

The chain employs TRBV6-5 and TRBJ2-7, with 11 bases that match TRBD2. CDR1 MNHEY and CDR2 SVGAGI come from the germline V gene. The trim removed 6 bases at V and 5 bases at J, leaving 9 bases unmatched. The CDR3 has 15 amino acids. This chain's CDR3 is CASSNSGGATNEQYF. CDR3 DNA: TGTGCCAGCAGCAATAGCGGGGGGGCGACTAACGAGCAGTACTTC.

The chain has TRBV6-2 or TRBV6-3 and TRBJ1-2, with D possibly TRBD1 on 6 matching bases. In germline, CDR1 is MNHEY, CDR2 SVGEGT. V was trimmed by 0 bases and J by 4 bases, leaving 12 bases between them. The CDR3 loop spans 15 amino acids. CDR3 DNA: TGTGCCAGCAGTTACTCGATTGAGGGGGTCTATGGCTACACCTTC. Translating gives CASSYSIEGVYGYTF.

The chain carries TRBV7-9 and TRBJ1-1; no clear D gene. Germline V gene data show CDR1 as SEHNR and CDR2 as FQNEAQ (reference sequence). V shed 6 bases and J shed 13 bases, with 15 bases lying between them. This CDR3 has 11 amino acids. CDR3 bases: TGTGCCAGCAGTCTTCAGAATGAGGTTTTCTTT. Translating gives CASSLQNEVFF.

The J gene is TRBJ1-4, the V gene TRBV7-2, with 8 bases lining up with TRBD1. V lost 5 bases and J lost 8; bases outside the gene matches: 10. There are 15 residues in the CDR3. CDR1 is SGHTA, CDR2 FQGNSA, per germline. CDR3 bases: TGTGCCAGCAGCGTGACAGGGGCAAGTTCCGAAAAACTGTTTTTT. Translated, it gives CASSVTGASSEKLFF.

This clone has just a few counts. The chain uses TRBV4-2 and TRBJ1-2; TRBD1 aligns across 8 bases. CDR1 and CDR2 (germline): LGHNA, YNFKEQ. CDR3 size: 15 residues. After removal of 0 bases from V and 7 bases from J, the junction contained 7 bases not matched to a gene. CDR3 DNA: TGTGCCAGCAGCCAAGAAAGTGGACAGGGACGTGGCTACACCTTC. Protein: CASSQESGQGRGYTF.

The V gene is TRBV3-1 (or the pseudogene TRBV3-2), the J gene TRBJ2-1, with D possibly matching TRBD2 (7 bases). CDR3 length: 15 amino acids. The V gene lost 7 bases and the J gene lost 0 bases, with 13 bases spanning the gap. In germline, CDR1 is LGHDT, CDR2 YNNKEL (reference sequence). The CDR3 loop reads CASTSGTSSYNEQFF. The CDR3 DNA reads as TGTGCCAGCACGAGCGGGACAAGCTCCTACAATGAGCAGTTCTTC.

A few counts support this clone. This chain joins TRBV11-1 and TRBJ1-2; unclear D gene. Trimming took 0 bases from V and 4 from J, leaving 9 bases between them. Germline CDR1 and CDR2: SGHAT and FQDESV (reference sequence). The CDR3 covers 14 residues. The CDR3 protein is CASSLAPVGYGYTF. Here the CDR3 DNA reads TGTGCCAGCAGCTTAGCGCCGGTTGGCTATGGCTACACCTTC.

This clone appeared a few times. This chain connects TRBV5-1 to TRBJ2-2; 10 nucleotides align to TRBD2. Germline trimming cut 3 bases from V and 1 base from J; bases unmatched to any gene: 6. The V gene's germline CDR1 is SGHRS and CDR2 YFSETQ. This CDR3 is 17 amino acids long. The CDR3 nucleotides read TGCGCCAGCAGCTCCGGACTAGCGGATATGAACACCGGGGAGCTGTTTTTT. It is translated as CASSSGLADMNTGELFF.

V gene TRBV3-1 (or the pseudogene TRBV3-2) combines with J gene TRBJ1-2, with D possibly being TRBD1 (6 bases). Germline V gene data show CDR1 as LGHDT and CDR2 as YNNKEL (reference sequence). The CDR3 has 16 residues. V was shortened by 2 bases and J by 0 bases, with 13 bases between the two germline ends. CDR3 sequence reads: CASSQQTGWANYGYTF. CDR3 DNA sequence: TGTGCCAGCAGCCAACAAACAGGGTGGGCTAACTATGGCTACACCTTC.

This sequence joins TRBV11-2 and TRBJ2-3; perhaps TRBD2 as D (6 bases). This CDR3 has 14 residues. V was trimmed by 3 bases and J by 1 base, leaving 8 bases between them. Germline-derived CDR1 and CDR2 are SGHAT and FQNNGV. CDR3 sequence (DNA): TGTGCCAGCAGCTTCGGGACTGGCACAGATACGCAGTATTTT. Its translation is CASSFGTGTDTQYF.

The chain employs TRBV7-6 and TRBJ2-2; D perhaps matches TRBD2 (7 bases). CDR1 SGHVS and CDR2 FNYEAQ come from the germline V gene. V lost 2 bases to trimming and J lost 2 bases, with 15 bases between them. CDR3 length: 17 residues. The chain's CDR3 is CASSLTGGGPNTGELFF. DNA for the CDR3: TGTGCCAGCAGCTTAACTGGGGGGGGCCCCAACACCGGGGAGCTGTTTTTT.

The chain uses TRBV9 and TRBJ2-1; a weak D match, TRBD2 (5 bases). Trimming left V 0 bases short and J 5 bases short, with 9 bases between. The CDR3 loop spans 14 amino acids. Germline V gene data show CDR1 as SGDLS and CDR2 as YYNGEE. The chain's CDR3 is CASSVALADNEQFF. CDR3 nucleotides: TGTGCCAGCAGCGTAGCTCTAGCAGACAATGAGCAGTTCTTC.

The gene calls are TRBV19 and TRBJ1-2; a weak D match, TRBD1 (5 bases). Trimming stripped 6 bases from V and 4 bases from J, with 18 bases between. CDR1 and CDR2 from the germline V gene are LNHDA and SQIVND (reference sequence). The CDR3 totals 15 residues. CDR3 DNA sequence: TGTGCCAGTAGGTTAGGGACCTTCGCCCGCTATGGCTACACCTTC. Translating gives CASRLGTFARYGYTF.

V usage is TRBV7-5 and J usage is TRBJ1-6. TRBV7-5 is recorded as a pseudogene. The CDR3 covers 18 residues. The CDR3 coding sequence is TGTGCCAGAAGCCGGGGGGGCCAGGACAGGGCGGAGGAATCACCCCTCCACTTT. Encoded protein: CARSRGGQDRAEESPLHF.

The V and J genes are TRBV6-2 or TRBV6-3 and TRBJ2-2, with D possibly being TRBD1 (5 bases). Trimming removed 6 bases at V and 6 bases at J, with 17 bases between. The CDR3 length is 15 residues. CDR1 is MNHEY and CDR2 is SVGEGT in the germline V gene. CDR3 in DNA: TGTGCCAGCAGCGACCAAGGGGTGGCGGCCGGGGAGCTGTTTTTT. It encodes CASSDQGVAAGELFF.

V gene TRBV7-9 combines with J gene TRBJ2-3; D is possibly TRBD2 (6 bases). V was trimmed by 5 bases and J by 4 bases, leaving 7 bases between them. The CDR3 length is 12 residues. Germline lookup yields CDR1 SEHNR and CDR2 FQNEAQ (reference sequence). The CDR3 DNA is TGTGCCAGCAGCCGGGACTCAGATACGCAGTATTTT. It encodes CASSRDSDTQYF.

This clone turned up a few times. The CDR3 spells CASSFSKSYEQYF. Here the CDR3 DNA reads TGTGCCAGCAGCTTTTCTAAATCCTACGAGCAGTACTTC. V is TRBV11-2 and J is TRBJ2-7; D unclear. Trimming took off 3 bases at V and 1 base at J, with 7 bases between the two ends. Germline CDR1 is SGHAT and CDR2 is FQNNGV. The CDR3 sequence is 13 residues long.